The 29 T cell receptor beta chains below come from one sample, sequenced in a study of T cell responses to AZD1222 COVID-19 vaccine (dated by TCRdb to about 2021). According to the study, the label for this sample's time point signals: baseline before first vaccination. Library preparation was by the immunoSEQ multiplex PCR assay. In its TCRdb copy, this immuneACCESS table keeps in-frame sequences only and misses some clones. Where compared with another copy, unresolved V genes explain less than half of these, and the others have no known cause. The sample has about 140,000 clones on record, approximately 89% of them singletons. In total, the top ten clones hold 4.7% of the sample. Sequences were derived from peripheral blood, sampled on day 0 of AZD1222 vaccination. These TCRs come from an adult in good health.

The chain links TRBV27 to TRBJ2-1; no definite D call. The CDR3 runs to 12 residues. V was cut by 4 bases and J by 4 bases, with 5 bases left in between. CDR1 and CDR2 from the germline V gene are MNHEY and SMNVEV (reference sequence). The CDR3 protein is CASSSPYNEQFF. CDR3 coding DNA: TGTGCCAGCAGTTCACCTTACAATGAGCAGTTCTTC.

The J gene is TRBJ1-2, the V gene TRBV6-6, with D possibly being TRBD1 (5 bases). Germline lookup yields CDR1 MNHNY and CDR2 SVGAGI (reference sequence). This CDR3 is 14 amino acids long. Deletions cut 5 bases from V and 5 bases from J, with 15 bases between. Written as DNA, the CDR3 is TGTGCCAGCAGTCGAGGGGAGGGTGGGTATGGCTACACCTTC. The encoded protein is CASSRGEGGYGYTF.

The V gene is TRBV7-9, the J gene TRBJ1-2; D unresolved. The length of the CDR3 is 14 residues. Germline assignment: CDR1 SEHNR and CDR2 FQNEAQ (reference sequence). Deletions cut 5 bases from V and 0 bases from J, with 10 bases between. DNA of the CDR3: TGTGCCAGCAGCCCGGCAGGACCTAACTATGGCTACACCTTC. Residues: CASSPAGPNYGYTF.

Only one count was recorded for this clone. The genes are TRBV3-1 (or the pseudogene TRBV3-2) and TRBJ1-2; 8 bases are shared with TRBD1. V dropped 4 bases and J dropped 7; count of bases not matched to a gene: 8. CDR1 and CDR2 (germline): LGHDT, YNNKEL (reference sequence). The CDR3 is made up of 14 amino acids. CDR3 sequence reads: CASSLSGGVGGYTF. The CDR3 DNA reads as TGTGCCAGCAGCCTTTCAGGGGGCGTTGGTGGCTACACCTTC.

This sequence joins TRBV11-2 and TRBJ1-4; TRBD1 might be the D (5 bases). CDR1 and CDR2 from the germline V gene are SGHAT and FQNNGV. The V gene lost 3 bases and the J gene lost 8 bases, with 16 bases spanning the gap. This CDR3 is 15 amino acids long. CDR3 in amino acids: CASSFRRREGEKLFF. CDR3 nucleotides: TGTGCCAGCAGCTTCAGGAGGCGAGAGGGGGAAAAACTGTTTTTT.

The rearrangement links TRBV6-6 to TRBJ1-1; D might be TRBD1 (5 bases). The germline gives CDR1 MNHNY, CDR2 SVGAGI (reference sequence). V lost 6 bases to trimming and J lost 1 base, with 9 bases between them. This CDR3 is built from 13 residues. CDR3 nucleotides: TGTGCCAGCAGCGGAGACAGGAACACTGAAGCTTTCTTT. Translated: CASSGDRNTEAFF.

The chain joins TRBV28 to TRBJ1-1; tentative D call: TRBD1 (5 bases). Trimming cost V 7 bases and J 10 bases, with 28 bases left between them. This CDR3 is 16 amino acids long. Germline assignment: CDR1 MDHEN and CDR2 SYDVKM. CDR3 in DNA: TGTGCCAGCAATGGGGTTGTAGAGGGGCGGAATTGGGGAGCTTTCTTT. Its translation: CASNGVVEGRNWGAFF.

This sequence joins TRBV13 and TRBJ1-1; no clear D gene. There are 15 residues in the CDR3. V shed 0 bases and J shed 1 base, with 9 bases lying between them. Germline V lookup: CDR1 PRHDT, CDR2 FYEKMQ (reference sequence). Written as DNA, the CDR3 is TGTGCCAGCAGCTTAGGCCGAGGCGGGAACACTGAAGCTTTCTTT. Its protein product is CASSLGRGGNTEAFF.

The chain couples TRBV20-1 to TRBJ2-3; 7 bases align to TRBD2. Trimming cost V 3 bases and J 1 base; bases outside gene matches: 7. Germline loops: CDR1 DFQATT, CDR2 SNEGSKA (reference sequence). The length of the CDR3 is 15 residues. The CDR3 nucleotides read TGCAGTGCTAGTTCGCGGGAGTTGGGCACAGATACGCAGTATTTT. It codes for CSASSRELGTDTQYF.

The V call is TRBV4-2, the J call TRBJ1-2; TRBD1 aligns across 7 bases. V was clipped by 0 bases and J by 4 bases; unmatched bases: 20. This CDR3 spans 20 amino acids. From germline, CDR1 is LGHNA and CDR2 YNFKEQ. The CDR3 loop is CASSQDASRQGPQLGYGYTF. In DNA, the CDR3 is TGTGCCAGCAGCCAAGATGCGAGTCGACAGGGACCCCAACTAGGCTATGGCTACACCTTC.

This rearrangement joins TRBV27 to TRBJ1-2; D remains ambiguous. This CDR3 contains 16 residues. V lost 0 bases, J lost 7 bases, and 18 bases lay in between. Germline V gene lookup returns CDR1 MNHEY and CDR2 SMNVEV (reference sequence). In DNA, the CDR3 is TGTGCCAGCAGTTTATCGAAAGCGGCCGCCGTTGGTGGCTACACCTTC. This translates into CASSLSKAAAVGGYTF.

The chain employs TRBV5-6 and TRBJ2-7; TRBD1 agrees at 11 bases. CDR1 SGHDT and CDR2 YYEEEE come from the germline V gene. V gave up 0 bases and J gave up 5 bases; unmatched junction bases: 7. This CDR3 comprises 16 residues. CDR3 DNA: TGTGCCAGCAGCTTGGCTAGGACAGGGGGCTCGAACGAGCAGTACTTC. Translating gives CASSLARTGGSNEQYF.

The chain links TRBV27 to TRBJ2-7; no clear D gene. Trimming took off 5 bases at V and 6 bases at J, with 14 bases between the two ends. This CDR3 has 13 amino acids. Germline V gene lookup returns CDR1 MNHEY and CDR2 SMNVEV (reference sequence). CDR3 sequence: CASSPDPNSEQYF. CDR3 sequence (DNA): TGTGCCAGCAGTCCCGATCCAAACTCCGAGCAGTACTTC.

This chain uses TRBV18 with TRBJ1-1; tentative D call: TRBD1 (5 bases). Trimming removed 3 bases from V and 0 bases from J, with 14 bases in between. From germline, CDR1 is KGHSH and CDR2 LQKENI. There are 16 residues in the CDR3. CDR3 sequence reads: CASSPDLGLMNTEAFF. The CDR3 nucleotides read TGTGCCAGCTCACCGGACCTGGGACTCATGAACACTGAAGCTTTCTTT.

The genes are TRBV10-2 and TRBJ1-3; 7 bases map to TRBD1. Per germline, CDR1 WSHSY and CDR2 SAAADI. CDR3 length: 13 residues. V shed 6 bases and J 4 bases; nucleotides not matched to a gene: 3. The CDR3 DNA follows: TGCGCCAGCAGGAGACAGGGAGGAAACACCATATATTTT. It translates to CASRRQGGNTIYF.

The chain joins TRBV5-1 to TRBJ2-3, with D perhaps matching TRBD2 (6 bases). Deletions cut 1 base from V and 4 bases from J, with 19 bases between. This CDR3 contains 17 residues. Germline V gene lookup returns CDR1 SGHRS and CDR2 YFSETQ. The CDR3 is CASSLRLLGGVADTQYF. CDR3 nucleotide sequence: TGCGCCAGCAGCTTGCGATTACTGGGGGGAGTGGCAGATACGCAGTATTTT. The variable domain in full, with the rest retrieved from reference TRBV5-1 and TRBJ2-3, is KAGVTQTPRYLIKTRGQQVTLSCSPISGHRSVSWYQQTPGQGLQFLFEYFSETQRNKGNFPGRFSGRQFSNSRSEMNVSTLELGDSALYLCASSLRLLGGVADTQYFGPGTRLTVL.

This chain uses TRBV5-5 with TRBJ2-2; D is uncertain. CDR3 length: 15 residues. Germline CDR1 is SGHKS and CDR2 is YYEKEE (reference sequence). The V end lost 1 base, the J end lost 0 bases, and 7 bases lay between the germline ends. The CDR3 here is CASSLTAPNTGELFF. CDR3 bases: TGTGCCAGCAGCTTGACAGCCCCGAACACCGGGGAGCTGTTTTTT.

This clone was picked up a small number of times. The chain uses TRBV3-1 (or the pseudogene TRBV3-2) and TRBJ1-2; D might be TRBD1 (6 bases). V was pared by 2 bases and J by 6 bases, with 10 bases between. The CDR3 loop spans 13 amino acids. Germline lookup yields CDR1 LGHDT and CDR2 YNNKEL (reference sequence). The CDR3 DNA reads as TGTGCCAGCAGCCAAAGGGGGGAGCATGGCTACACCTTC. Amino acids: CASSQRGEHGYTF.

The rearrangement links TRBV27 to TRBJ2-7; D is uncertain. Germline V lookup: CDR1 MNHEY, CDR2 SMNVEV (reference sequence). The CDR3 contains 13 residues. V lost 3 bases to trimming and J lost 2 bases, with 8 bases between them. The CDR3 here is CASSFVKTYEQYF. The CDR3 DNA is TGTGCCAGCAGTTTCGTAAAGACCTACGAGCAGTACTTC.

V gene TRBV12-3 or TRBV12-4 combines with J gene TRBJ1-2; TRBD1 is a possible D gene (5 bases). Trimming shortened V by 3 bases and J by 2 bases, and 7 bases separated the two germline ends. The length of the CDR3 is 13 residues. CDR3 nucleotides: TGTGCCAGCAGTTTTTCAGGGAACTATGGCTACACCTTC. Translation: CASSFSGNYGYTF.

The chain is built from TRBV3-1 (or the pseudogene TRBV3-2) and TRBJ2-7; D may be TRBD2 (6 bases). The germline gives CDR1 LGHDT, CDR2 YNNKEL (reference sequence). The V end lost 3 bases, the J end lost 6 bases, and 12 bases lay between the germline ends. The CDR3 is 13 residues long. CDR3: CASSQGLSFEQYF. CDR3 DNA: TGTGCCAGCAGCCAGGGACTCTCGTTCGAGCAGTACTTC.

The chain carries TRBV19 and TRBJ1-5, with D perhaps matching TRBD1 (6 bases). Germline V gene sequence: CDR1 LNHDA, CDR2 SQIVND (reference sequence). V lost 7 bases and J 4 bases, leaving 14 bases between the germline ends. The CDR3 consists of 14 residues. DNA of the CDR3: TGTGCCAGTAATGGAGGACAGAGAAATCAGCCCCAGCATTTT. It specifies CASNGGQRNQPQHF.

This chain's CDR3 is CASSYYLEGGNGYTF. DNA of the CDR3: TGTGCCAGCAGTTACTATCTGGAGGGCGGCAACGGCTACACCTTC. The chain couples TRBV6-2 or TRBV6-3 to TRBJ1-2; D is ambiguous. The CDR3 sequence is 15 residues long. Per the germline V gene, CDR1 is MNHEY and CDR2 is SVGEGT. V lost 1 base, J lost 8 bases, and 17 bases lay in between.

The V and J genes are TRBV28 and TRBJ1-2; 9 bases are a match to TRBD1. CDR3 length equals 15 residues. V dropped 5 bases and J dropped 7; count of bases not matched to a gene: 11. Germline V gene data show CDR1 as MDHEN and CDR2 as SYDVKM. The CDR3 here is CASSGGRQGVFGYTF. DNA of the CDR3: TGTGCCAGCAGTGGAGGGAGACAGGGGGTTTTTGGCTACACCTTC.

The CDR3: CASSQDRPTVNTEAFF. The CDR3 coding sequence is TGTGCCAGCAGCCAAGATCGCCCGACAGTGAACACTGAAGCTTTCTTT. The chain employs TRBV3-1 (or the pseudogene TRBV3-2) and TRBJ1-1, with D tentatively TRBD1 (5 bases). V dropped 0 bases and J dropped 0 bases, with 11 bases sitting between them. Germline loops: CDR1 LGHDT, CDR2 YNNKEL (reference sequence). This CDR3 region has 16 residues.

The V and J genes are TRBV5-1 and TRBJ2-2; 12 bases fit TRBD1. V was pared by 0 bases and J by 4 bases, with 1 base of the junction left unmatched. The CDR3 runs 16 residues. CDR1 and CDR2 from the germline V gene are SGHRS and YFSETQ. CDR3 bases: TGCGCCAGCAGCTTGGGGGGACAGGGGGCCACCGGGGAGCTGTTTTTT. It translates to CASSLGGQGATGELFF.

The chain combines TRBV7-9 with TRBJ1-6, with D tentatively TRBD1 (5 bases). Trimming removed 1 base at V and 10 bases at J, with 17 bases between. From germline, CDR1 is SEHNR and CDR2 FQNEAQ (reference sequence). CDR3 length equals 16 residues. The CDR3 region has the DNA TGTGCCAGCAGCTTAGAGGGCAGGGAACGTGGATCACCCCTCCACTTT. Translated, it gives CASSLEGRERGSPLHF.

The chain couples TRBV15 to TRBJ2-1; D unclear. Germline lookup yields CDR1 LNHNV and CDR2 YYDKDF (reference sequence). With 5 bases removed from V and 1 base from J, the gap between germline ends came to 18 bases. The CDR3 has 17 residues. CDR3: CATSWAESRPSYNEQFF. For the CDR3, the DNA is TGTGCCACCAGCTGGGCAGAGTCCCGACCTTCCTACAATGAGCAGTTCTTC.

The rearrangement links TRBV6-6 to TRBJ2-1; D not resolved. CDR3 size: 13 residues. From germline, CDR1 is MNHNY and CDR2 SVGAGI (reference sequence). V lost 5 bases to trimming and J lost 5 bases, with 10 bases between them. The CDR3 sequence is CASSTRHDNEQFF. The CDR3 DNA sequence: TGTGCCAGCAGTACCCGACACGACAATGAGCAGTTCTTC.